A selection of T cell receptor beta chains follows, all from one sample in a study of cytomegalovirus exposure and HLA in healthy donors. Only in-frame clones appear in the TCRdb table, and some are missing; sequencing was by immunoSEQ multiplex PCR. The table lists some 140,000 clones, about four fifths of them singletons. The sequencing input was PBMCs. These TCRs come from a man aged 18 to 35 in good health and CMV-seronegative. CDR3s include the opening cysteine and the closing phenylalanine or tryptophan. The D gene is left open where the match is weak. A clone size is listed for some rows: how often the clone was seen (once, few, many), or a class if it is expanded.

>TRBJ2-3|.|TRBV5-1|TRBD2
TGCGCCAGCAAAGTGGGAACTCTGGCGGGGGGGAGCACAGATACGCAGTATTTT
CASKVGTLAGGSTDTQYF
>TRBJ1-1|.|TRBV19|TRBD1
TGTGCCAGTAGTATAGCAGGGACAGACACTGAAGCTTTCTTT
CASSIAGTDTEAFF
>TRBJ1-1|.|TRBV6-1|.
TGTGCCAGCAGTGAATATGGCAACACTGAAGCTTTCTTT
CASSEYGNTEAFF
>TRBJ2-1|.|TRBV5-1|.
TGCGCCAGCAGCTACGTGGCGGGACAGAACAACAATGAGCAGTTCTTC
CASSYVAGQNNNEQFF
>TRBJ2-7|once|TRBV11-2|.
TGTGCCAGCAGCTATACCTACGAGCAGTACTTC
CASSYTYEQYF
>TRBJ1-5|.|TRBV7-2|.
TGTGCCAGCAATCGGGGGACCTTGTTCAATCAGCCCCAGCATTTT
CASNRGTLFNQPQHF
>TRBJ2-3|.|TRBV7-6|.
TGTGCCAGCAGCTTACGGCCAGGGGCTGGGGGGGACACAGATACGCAGTATTTT
CASSLRPGAGGDTDTQYF
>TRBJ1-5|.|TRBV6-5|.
TGTGCCAGCAGTTTAGGACCCCCGAGGGGCAATCAGCCCCAGCATTTT
CASSLGPPRGNQPQHF
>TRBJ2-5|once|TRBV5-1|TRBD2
TGCGCCAGCAGCTTGGGGCCAGGACTAGCGGGCCAAGAGACCCAGTACTTC
CASSLGPGLAGQETQYF
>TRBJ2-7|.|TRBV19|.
TGTGCCAGTAGTATGGGACTCCCGAGCTCCTACGAGCAGTACTTC
CASSMGLPSSYEQYF
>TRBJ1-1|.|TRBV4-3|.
TGCGCCAGCAGCCAGGCACAGGGGAACACTGAAGCTTTCTTT
CASSQAQGNTEAFF
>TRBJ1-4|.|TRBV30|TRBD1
TGTGCCTGGACCACAGGGGCACAGGGAAAACTGTTTTTT
CAWTTGAQGKLFF
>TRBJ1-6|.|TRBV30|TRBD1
TGTGCCTGGAGTGTATCTGTACAGGGGGGATCACCCCTCCACTTT
CAWSVSVQGGSPLHF
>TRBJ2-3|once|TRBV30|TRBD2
TGTGCCTGGAGCGCAGGGACTAGCTGGGCCACAGATACGCAGTATTTT
CAWSAGTSWATDTQYF
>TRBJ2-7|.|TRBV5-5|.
TGTGCCAGCAGCTTGAATGTACAGGGAAGCTACGAGCAGTACTTC
CASSLNVQGSYEQYF
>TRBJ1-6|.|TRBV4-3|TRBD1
TGCGCCAGCAGCCAAGAGGGGGGACAGGGCAATTCACCCCTCCACTTT
CASSQEGGQGNSPLHF
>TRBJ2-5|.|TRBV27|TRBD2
TGTGCCAGCAGGCCTCTAGCGGGGGGTCAAGAGACCCAGTACTTC
CASRPLAGGQETQYF
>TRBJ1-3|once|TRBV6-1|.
TGTGCCAGCCACGGGGTCCCTGGAAACACCATATATTTT
CASHGVPGNTIYF
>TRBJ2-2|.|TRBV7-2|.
TGTGCCAGCAGCTTATTGAGGAGGGCACGGGACACCGGGGAGCTGTTTTTT
CASSLLRRARDTGELFF
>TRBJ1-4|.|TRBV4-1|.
TGCGCCAGCAGCTTATCAACTAATGAAAAACTGTTTTTT
CASSLSTNEKLFF